This T cell receptor (beta chain) was observed in a study of response to subunit inactivated influenza vaccine. Study-wide findings and caveats: T cells newly recruited by each seasonal influenza vaccination are few, the authors suggested.

This clonotype was seen at least ten times. Its target is not known. TCRdb used MiXCR to reprocess the RT-PCR reads, holding one entry per CDR3 protein. The repertoire holds around 580,000 distinct CDR3 sequences, with about 11% as singletons. This material consisted of PBMCs from blood, taken on the day of vaccination. This TCR was recovered from a middle-aged man who received an inactivated influenza vaccine.

The CDR3 sequence: CSVEVLGLGQETQYF. CDR3 in DNA: TGCAGCGTTGAGGTTTTAGGCTTAGGCCAAGAGACCCAGTACTTC. The chain carries TRBV29-1 and TRBJ2-5, with D uncertain. Germline CDR1 is SQVTM and CDR2 is ANQGSEA. This CDR3 region has 15 residues. V shed 3 bases and J shed 1 base, with 15 bases lying between them.